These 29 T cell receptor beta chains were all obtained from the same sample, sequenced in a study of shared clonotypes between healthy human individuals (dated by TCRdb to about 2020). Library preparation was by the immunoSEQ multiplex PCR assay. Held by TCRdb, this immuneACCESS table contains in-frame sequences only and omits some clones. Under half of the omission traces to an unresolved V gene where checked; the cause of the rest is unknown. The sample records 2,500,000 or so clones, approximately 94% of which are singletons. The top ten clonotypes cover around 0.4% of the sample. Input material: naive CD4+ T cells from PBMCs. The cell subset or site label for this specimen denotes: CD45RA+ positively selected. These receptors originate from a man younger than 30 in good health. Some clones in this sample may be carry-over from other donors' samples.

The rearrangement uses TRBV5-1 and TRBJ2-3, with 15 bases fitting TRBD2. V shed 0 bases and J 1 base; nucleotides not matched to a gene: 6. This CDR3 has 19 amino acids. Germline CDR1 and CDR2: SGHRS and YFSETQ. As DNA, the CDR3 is TGCGCCAGCAGCTTGGCGGGACTAGCGGGAGGAGGCGGCACAGATACGCAGTATTTT. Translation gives CASSLAGLAGGGGTDTQYF.

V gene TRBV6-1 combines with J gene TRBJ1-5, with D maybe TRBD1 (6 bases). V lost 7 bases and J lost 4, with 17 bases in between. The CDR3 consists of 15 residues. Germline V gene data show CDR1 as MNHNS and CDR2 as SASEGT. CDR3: CASTTPQGWNQPQHF. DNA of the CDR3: TGTGCCAGCACCACTCCTCAGGGGTGGAATCAGCCCCAGCATTTT.

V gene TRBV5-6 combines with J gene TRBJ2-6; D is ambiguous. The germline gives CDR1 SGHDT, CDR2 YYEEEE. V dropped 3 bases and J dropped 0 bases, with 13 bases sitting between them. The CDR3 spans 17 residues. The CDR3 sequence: CASSSLDLYSGANVLTF. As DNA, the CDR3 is TGTGCCAGCAGCTCATTGGACCTATACTCTGGGGCCAACGTCCTGACTTTC.

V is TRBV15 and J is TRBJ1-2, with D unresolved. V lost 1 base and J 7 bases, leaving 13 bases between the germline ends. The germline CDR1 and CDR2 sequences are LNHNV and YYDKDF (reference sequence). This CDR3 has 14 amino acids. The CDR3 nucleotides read TGTGCCACCAGCAGAGTTACTAGGGCTTCTGGCTACACCTTC. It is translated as CATSRVTRASGYTF.

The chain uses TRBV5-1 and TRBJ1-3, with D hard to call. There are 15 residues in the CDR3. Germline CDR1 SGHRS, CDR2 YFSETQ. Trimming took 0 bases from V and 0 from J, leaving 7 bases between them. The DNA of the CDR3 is TGCGCCAGCAGCTTGGCTCCGATCTCTGGAAACACCATATATTTT. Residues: CASSLAPISGNTIYF.

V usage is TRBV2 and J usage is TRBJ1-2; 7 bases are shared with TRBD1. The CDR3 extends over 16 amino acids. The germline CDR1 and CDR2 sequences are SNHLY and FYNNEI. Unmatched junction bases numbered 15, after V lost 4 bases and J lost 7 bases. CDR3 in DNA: TGTGCCAGCAGTGCCGGACAGGTCTTATCCCGGGGTGGCTACACCTTC. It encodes CASSAGQVLSRGGYTF.

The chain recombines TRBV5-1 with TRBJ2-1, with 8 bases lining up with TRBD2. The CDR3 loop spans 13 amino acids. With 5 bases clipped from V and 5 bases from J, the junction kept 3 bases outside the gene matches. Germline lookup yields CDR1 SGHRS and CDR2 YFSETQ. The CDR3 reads CASRSRGDNEQFF. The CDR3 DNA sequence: TGCGCCAGCAGATCGCGGGGGGACAATGAGCAGTTCTTC.

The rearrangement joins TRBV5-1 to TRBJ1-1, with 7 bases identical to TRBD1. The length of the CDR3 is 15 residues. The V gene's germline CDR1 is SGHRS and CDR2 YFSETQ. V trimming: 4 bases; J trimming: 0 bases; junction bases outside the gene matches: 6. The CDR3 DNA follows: TGCGCCAGCAGCCGGGACAGTCTTATGAACACTGAAGCTTTCTTT. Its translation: CASSRDSLMNTEAFF.

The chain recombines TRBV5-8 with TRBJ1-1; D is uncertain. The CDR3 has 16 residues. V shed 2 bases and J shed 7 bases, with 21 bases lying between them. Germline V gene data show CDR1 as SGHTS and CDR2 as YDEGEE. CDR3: CASSFLGPAENLEAFF. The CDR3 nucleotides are TGTGCCAGCAGCTTCTTGGGTCCGGCGGAGAACCTTGAAGCTTTCTTT.

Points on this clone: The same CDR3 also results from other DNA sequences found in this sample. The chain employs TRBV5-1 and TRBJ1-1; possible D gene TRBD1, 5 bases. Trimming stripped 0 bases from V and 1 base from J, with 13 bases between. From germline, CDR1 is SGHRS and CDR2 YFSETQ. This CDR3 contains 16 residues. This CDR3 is CASSLGVTGRNTEAFF. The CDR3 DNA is TGCGCCAGCAGCTTGGGCGTCACAGGACGGAACACTGAAGCTTTCTTT.

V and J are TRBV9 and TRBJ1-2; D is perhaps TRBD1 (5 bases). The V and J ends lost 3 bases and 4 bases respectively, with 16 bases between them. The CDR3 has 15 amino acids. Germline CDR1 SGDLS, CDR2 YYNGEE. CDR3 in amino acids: CASSDRSGRAYGYTF. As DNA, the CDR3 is TGTGCCAGCAGCGACCGTAGTGGCAGGGCCTATGGCTACACCTTC.

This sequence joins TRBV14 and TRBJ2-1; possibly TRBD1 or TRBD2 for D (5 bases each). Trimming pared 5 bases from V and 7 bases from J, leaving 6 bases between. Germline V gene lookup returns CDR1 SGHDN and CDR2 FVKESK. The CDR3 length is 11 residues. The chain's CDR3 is CASSEGNEQFF. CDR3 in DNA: TGTGCCAGCAGCGAGGGGAATGAGCAGTTCTTC.

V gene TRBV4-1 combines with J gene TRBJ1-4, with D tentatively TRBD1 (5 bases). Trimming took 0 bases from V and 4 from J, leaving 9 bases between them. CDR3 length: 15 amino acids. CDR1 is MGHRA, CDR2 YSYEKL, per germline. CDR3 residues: CASSQDQGVNEKLFF. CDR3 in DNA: TGCGCCAGCAGCCAAGATCAGGGCGTTAATGAAAAACTGTTTTTT.

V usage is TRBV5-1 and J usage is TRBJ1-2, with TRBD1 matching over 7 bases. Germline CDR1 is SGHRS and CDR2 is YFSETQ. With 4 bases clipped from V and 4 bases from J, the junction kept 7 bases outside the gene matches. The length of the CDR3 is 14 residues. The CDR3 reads CASSPPEGAYGYTF. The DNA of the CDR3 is TGCGCCAGCAGCCCCCCGGAGGGGGCCTATGGCTACACCTTC. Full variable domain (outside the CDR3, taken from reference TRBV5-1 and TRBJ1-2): KAGVTQTPRYLIKTRGQQVTLSCSPISGHRSVSWYQQTPGQGLQFLFEYFSETQRNKGNFPGRFSGRQFSNSRSEMNVSTLELGDSALYLCASSPPEGAYGYTFGSGTRLTVV.

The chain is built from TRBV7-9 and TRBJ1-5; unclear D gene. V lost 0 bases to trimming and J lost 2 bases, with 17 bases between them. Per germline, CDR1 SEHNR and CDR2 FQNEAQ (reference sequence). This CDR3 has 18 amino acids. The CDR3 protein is CASSLAREEATGNQPQHF. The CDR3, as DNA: TGTGCCAGCAGCTTAGCGCGAGAGGAAGCGACCGGCAATCAGCCCCAGCATTTT.

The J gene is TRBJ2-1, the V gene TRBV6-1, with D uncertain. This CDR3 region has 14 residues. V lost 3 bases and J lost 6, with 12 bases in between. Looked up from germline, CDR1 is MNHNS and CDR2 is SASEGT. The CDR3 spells CASSDFTPPNEQFF. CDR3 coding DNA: TGTGCCAGCAGTGATTTCACTCCTCCCAATGAGCAGTTCTTC.

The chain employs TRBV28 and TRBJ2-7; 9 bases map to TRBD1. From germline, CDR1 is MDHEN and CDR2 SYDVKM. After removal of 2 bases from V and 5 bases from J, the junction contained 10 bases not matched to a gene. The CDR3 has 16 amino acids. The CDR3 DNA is TGTGCCAGCAGTTTACAACCCGGGACAGGGCTCCACGAGCAGTACTTC. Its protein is CASSLQPGTGLHEQYF.

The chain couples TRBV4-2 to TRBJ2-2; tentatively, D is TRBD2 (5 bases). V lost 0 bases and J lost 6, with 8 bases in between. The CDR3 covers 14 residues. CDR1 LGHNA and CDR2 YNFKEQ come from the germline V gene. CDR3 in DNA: TGTGCCAGCAGCCAAGAGGACTCTTCCGGGGAGCTGTTTTTT. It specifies CASSQEDSSGELFF.

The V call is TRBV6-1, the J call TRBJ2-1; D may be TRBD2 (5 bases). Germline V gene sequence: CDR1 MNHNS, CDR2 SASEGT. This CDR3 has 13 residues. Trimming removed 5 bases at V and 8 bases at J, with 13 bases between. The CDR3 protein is CASSTRGWDEQFF. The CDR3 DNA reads TGTGCCAGCAGTACACGAGGGTGGGATGAGCAGTTCTTC.

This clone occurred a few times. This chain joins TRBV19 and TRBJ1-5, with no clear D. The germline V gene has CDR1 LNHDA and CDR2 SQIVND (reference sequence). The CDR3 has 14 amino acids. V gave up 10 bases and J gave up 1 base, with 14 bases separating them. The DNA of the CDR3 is TGTGCCACCCCCGCCGGGAGGAGCAATCAGCCCCAGCATTTT. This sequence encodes CATPAGRSNQPQHF.

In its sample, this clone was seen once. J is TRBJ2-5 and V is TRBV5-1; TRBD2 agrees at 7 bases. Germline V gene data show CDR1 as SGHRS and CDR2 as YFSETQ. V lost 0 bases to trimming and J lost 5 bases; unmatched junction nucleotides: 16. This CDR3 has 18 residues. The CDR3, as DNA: TGCGCCAGCAGCTTGGTGGTGGAGCGGGACGGTGCGGGGGAGACCCAGTACTTC. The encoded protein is CASSLVVERDGAGETQYF.

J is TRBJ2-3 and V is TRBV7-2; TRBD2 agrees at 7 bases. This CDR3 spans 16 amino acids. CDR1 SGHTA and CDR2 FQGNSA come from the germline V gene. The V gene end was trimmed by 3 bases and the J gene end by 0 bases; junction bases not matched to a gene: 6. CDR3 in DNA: TGTGCCAGCAGCTTCCATGCTAGCGGTAGCACAGATACGCAGTATTTT. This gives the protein CASSFHASGSTDTQYF.

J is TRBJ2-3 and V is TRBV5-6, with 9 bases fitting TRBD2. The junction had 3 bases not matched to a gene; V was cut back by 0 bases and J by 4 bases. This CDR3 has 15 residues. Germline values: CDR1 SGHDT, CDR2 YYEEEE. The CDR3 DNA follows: TGTGCCAGCAGCTTGGTGGGCGGGAGGGCAGATACGCAGTATTTT. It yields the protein CASSLVGGRADTQYF.

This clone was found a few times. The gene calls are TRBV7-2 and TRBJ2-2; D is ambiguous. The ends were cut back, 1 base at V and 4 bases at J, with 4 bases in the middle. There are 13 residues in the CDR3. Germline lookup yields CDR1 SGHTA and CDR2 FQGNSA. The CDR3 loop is CASSLVPTGELFF. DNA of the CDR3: TGTGCCAGCAGCTTAGTACCCACCGGGGAGCTGTTTTTT.

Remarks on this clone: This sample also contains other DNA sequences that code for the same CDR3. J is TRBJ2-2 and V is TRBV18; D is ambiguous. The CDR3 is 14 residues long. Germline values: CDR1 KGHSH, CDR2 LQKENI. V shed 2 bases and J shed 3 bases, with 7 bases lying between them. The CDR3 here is CASSPNRDTGELFF. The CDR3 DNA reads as TGTGCCAGCTCACCAAACAGAGACACCGGGGAGCTGTTTTTT. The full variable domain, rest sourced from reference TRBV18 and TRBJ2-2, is NAGVMQNPRHLVRRRGQEARLRCSPMKGHSHVYWYRQLPEEGLKFMVYLQKENIIDESGMPKERFSAEFPKEGPSILRIQQVVRGDSAAYFCASSPNRDTGELFFGEGSRLTVL.

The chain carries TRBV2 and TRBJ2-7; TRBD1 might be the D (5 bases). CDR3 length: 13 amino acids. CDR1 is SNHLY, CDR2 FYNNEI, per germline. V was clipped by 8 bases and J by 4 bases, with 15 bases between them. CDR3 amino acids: CASGRENLYEQYF. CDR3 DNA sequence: TGTGCCAGCGGCAGGGAAAATTTGTACGAGCAGTACTTC.

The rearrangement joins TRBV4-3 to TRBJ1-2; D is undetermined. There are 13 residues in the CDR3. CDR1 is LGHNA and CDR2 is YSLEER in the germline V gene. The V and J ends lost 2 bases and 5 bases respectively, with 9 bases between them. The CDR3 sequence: CASSQRPRYGYTF. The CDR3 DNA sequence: TGCGCCAGCAGCCAAAGGCCGAGGTATGGCTACACCTTC.

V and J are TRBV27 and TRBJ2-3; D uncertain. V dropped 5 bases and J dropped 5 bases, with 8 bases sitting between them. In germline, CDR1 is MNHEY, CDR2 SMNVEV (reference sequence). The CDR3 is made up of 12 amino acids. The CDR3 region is CASSRTRDTQYF. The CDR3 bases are TGTGCCAGCAGTCGCACAAGAGATACGCAGTATTTT.

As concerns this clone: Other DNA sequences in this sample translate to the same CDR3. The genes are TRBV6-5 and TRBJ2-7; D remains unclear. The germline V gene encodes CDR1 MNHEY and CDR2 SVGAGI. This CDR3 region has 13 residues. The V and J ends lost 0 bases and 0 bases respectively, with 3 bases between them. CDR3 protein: CASSYSVSYEQYF. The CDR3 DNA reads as TGTGCCAGCAGTTACTCGGTCTCCTACGAGCAGTACTTC.